This T cell receptor beta chain originates from a study of radiotherapy plus CTLA-4 blockade in lung cancer. Only in-frame clones appear in the TCRdb table, and some are missing; sequencing was by immunoSEQ multiplex PCR. The sample includes around 100,000 clones, about four fifths of them seen just once. CDR1 is SGHRS, CDR2 YFSETQ, per germline. The CDR3 is 14 residues long. Trimming took 2 bases from V and 6 from J, leaving 11 bases between them. A word on this clone: Its specificity is unknown.

Broader study findings: In blood, tumor-derived TCR clones expanded after radiotherapy plus ipilimumab.

Patients had chemo-refractory metastatic non-small-cell lung cancer and received focal radiation plus CTLA-4 blockade that used ipilimumab. The receptor was isolated from a human donor with non-small cell lung cancer who had a partial response to radiotherapy plus ipilimumab. Some clones in this sample may be carry-over from other donors' samples. The source was peripheral blood, collected from a patient treated with radiotherapy plus ipilimumab. The chain links TRBV5-1 to TRBJ2-2; perhaps TRBD2 as D (6 bases). The CDR3 DNA sequence: TGCGCCAGCAGCTTAACTAGCATGGCCGGGGAGCTGTTTTTT. This codes for CASSLTSMAGELFF.